Listed below are T cell receptor beta chains from one sample, sequenced in a study of T cell repertoires in cytomegalovirus infection. No antigen has been identified for these receptors. Each CDR3 protein gets one entry after TCRdb re-called the reads with MiXCR. The table shows around 900,000 distinct CDR3 sequences, with 25% to 40% occurring only once. Sequences were derived from cultured CD8+ T cells from PBMCs, sampled from culture after CMV antigen stimulation. The receptors shown here come from a human donor in good health (CMV status not recorded). Some clones in this sample may be carry-over from other donors' samples. Both conserved end residues are part of each CDR3. Size is stated for part of the rows, as once, few or many counts, or as a class when the clone is expanded.

J,size,V,CDR3
TRBJ2-5,.,TRBV7-9,CASSLGPRLQETQYF
TRBJ2-1,.,TRBV27,CASIFRGRLAGGRDEQFF
TRBJ2-2,.,TRBV27,CASRKHGTGELFF
TRBJ1-2,.,TRBV7-3,CASSFGFRGYTF
TRBJ1-5,many,TRBV7-6,CASSTGTGGPDSNQPQHF
TRBJ2-7,few,TRBV7-9,CASRSTTSGHYEQYF
TRBJ2-5,.,TRBV7-8,CASSLATTRPRETQYF
TRBJ2-7,.,TRBV12-5,CASGRQGTYEQYF
TRBJ2-2,.,TRBV6-2/TRBV6-3,CASSQPRRGGNTGELFF
TRBJ1-5,.,TRBV6-1,CASSEISNQPQHF
TRBJ1-1,.,TRBV6-2/TRBV6-3,CASSQFGLDHTEAFF
TRBJ2-3,.,TRBV27,CASSLLAIPPDTQYF
TRBJ1-3,many,TRBV7-2,CASRPTGHPYTIYF
TRBJ1-6,many,TRBV7-6,CASSGTDNSPLHF
TRBJ2-7,.,TRBV4-1,CASSQHGNEQYF
TRBJ2-7,few,TRBV6-5,CASSYRSRGGEQYF
TRBJ2-2,.,TRBV12-3/TRBV12-4,CASGLRRGGRSDTGELFF